The T cell receptor beta chain described here comes from a study of shared clonotypes between healthy human individuals. Background on the study: Ranging from 18 to 49 in age, donors were a couple of women and a few men.

The junction had 11 bases not matched to a gene; V was cut back by 2 bases and J by 2 bases. Looked up from germline, CDR1 is SNHLY and CDR2 is FYNNEI. This CDR3 region has 17 residues. Sequencing used immunoSEQ multiplex PCR; TCRdb keeps in-frame clones, though not all of them. Of about 470,000 clones in the sample, 70% to 80% are singletons; the top ten hold roughly 13%. The TCR comes from a woman between 40 and 50 years old in good health. Some clones in this sample may be carry-over from other donors' samples. The genes are TRBV2 and TRBJ2-7; 8 bases fit TRBD1. Sample: PBMCs. The CDR3, as DNA: TGTGCCAGCAGTGAACCTCCCCTAGACAGGGGAGCCTACGAGCAGTACTTC. It codes for CASSEPPLDRGAYEQYF.